The sequence of this T cell receptor beta chain was determined in a study of blood T cell repertoires in COVID-19. Overall study context: The cDNA or gDNA used as material had been derived from T cells, B-cell-depleted T cells, or PBMCs.

Profiling relied on immunoSEQ multiplex PCR, and the TCRdb table lists in-frame clones only, not all of them. The repertoire holds about 130,000 clones, 65% to 90% seen once, with 6.6% in the top ten. The CDR3 has 15 residues. Losses at the gene ends were 3 bases for V and 10 bases for J; bases not matched to a gene: 9. Germline lookup yields CDR1 KGHSH and CDR2 LQKENI. Sample: peripheral blood. The receptor was derived from a man older than 75 with active or convalescent COVID-19. This chain connects TRBV18 to TRBJ1-6, with 7 bases matching TRBD1. The CDR3 DNA is TGTGCCAGCTCACCTCTACAGGGGAAGGACTCACCCCTCCACTTT. Translated: CASSPLQGKDSPLHF.